This T cell receptor (beta chain) was sequenced during a study of shared clonotypes between healthy human individuals. The investigators split CD4+ cells into a CD45RA+ naive subset and a CD45RA-negative memory subset. Data came from immunoSEQ multiplex PCR; TCRdb stores just in-frame clones and leaves some out. In the table there are about 1 million clones, about 75% of which are singletons. Study conclusions and caveats: Researchers sampled only blood; tissue repertoires likely differ.

J was trimmed by 7 bases and V by 3 bases; bases with no gene match: 1. The CDR3 contains 13 residues. CDR1 MDHEN and CDR2 SYDVKM come from the germline V gene. For this clone: Antigen: not known.

Sequencing used memory CD4+ T cells sorted from blood. Documented subset: CD45RA-negative fraction. The source is a young man in good health. The chain uses TRBV28 and TRBJ2-1; 9 nucleotides agree with TRBD2. The CDR3 sequence: CASSLRGGNEQFF. The CDR3 DNA reads as TGTGCCAGCAGTTTGCGGGGGGGAAATGAGCAGTTCTTC.